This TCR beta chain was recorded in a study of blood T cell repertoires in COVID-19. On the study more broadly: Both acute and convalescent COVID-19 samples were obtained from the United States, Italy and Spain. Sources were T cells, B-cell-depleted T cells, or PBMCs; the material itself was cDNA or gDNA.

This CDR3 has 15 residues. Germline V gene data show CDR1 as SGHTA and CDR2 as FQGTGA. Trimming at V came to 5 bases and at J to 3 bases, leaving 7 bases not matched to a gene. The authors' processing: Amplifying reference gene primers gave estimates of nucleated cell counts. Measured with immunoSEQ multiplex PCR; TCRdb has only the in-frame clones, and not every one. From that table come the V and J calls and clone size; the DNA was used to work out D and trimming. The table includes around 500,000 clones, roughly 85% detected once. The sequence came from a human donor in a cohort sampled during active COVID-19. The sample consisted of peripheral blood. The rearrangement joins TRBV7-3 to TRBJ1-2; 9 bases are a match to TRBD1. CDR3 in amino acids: CASSPWDRADYGYTF. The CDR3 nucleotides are TGTGCCAGCAGCCCCTGGGACAGGGCTGACTATGGCTACACCTTC.